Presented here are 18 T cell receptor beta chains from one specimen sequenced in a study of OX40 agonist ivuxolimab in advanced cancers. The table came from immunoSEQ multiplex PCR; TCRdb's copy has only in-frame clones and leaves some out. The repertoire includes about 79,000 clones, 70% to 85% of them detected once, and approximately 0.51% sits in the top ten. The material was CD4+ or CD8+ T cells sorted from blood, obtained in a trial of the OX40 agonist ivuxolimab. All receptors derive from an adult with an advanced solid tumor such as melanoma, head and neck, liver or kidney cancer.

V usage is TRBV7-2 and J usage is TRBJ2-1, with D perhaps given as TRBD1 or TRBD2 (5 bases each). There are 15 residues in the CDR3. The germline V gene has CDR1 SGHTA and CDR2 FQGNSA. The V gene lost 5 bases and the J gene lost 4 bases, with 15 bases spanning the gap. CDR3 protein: CASSLDWGMYNEQFF. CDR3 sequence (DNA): TGTGCCAGCAGCCTCGACTGGGGGATGTACAATGAGCAGTTCTTC. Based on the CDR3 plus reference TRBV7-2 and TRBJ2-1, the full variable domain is GAGVSQSPSNKVTEKGKDVELRCDPISGHTALYWYRQSLGQGLEFLIYFQGNSAPDKSGLPSDRFSAERTGGSVSTLTIQRTQQEDSAVYLCASSLDWGMYNEQFFGPGTRLTVL.

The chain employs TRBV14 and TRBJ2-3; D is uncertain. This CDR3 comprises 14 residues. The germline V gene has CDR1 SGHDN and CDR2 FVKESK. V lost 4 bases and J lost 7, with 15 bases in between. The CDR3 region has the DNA TGTGCCAGCAGCCCCTGGGTAACCGACCATACGCAGTATTTT. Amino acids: CASSPWVTDHTQYF.

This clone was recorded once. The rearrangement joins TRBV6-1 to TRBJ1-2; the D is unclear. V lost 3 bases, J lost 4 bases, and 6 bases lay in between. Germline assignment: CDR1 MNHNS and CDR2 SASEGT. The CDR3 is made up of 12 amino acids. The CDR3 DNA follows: TGTGCCAGCAGTGAGGGGTCCTATGGCTACACCTTC. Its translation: CASSEGSYGYTF.

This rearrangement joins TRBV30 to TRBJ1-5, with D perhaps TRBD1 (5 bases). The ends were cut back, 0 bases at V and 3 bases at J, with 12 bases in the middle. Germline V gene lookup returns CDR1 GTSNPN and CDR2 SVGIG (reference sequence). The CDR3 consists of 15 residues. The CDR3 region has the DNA TGTGCCTGGAGTGTTGGTGGGGGTACCAATCAGCCCCAGCATTTT. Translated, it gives CAWSVGGGTNQPQHF.

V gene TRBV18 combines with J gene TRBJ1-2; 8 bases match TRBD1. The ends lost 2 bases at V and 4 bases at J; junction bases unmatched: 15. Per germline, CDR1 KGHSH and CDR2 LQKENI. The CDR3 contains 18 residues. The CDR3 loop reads CASSPIALTGAEVYGYTF. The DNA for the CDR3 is TGTGCCAGCTCACCAATTGCCCTGACAGGGGCAGAGGTCTATGGCTACACCTTC.

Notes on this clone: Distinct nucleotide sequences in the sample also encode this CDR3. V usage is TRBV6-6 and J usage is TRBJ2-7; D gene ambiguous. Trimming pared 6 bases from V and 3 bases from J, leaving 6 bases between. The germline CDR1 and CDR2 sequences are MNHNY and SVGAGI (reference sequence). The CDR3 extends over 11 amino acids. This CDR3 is CASSSFYEQYF. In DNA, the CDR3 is TGTGCCAGCAGCTCCTTCTACGAGCAGTACTTC.

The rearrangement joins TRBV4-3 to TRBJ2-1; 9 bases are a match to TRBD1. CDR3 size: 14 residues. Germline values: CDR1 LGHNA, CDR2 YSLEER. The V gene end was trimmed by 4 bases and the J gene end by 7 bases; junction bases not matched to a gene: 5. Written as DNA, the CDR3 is TGCGCCAGCAGCCGAGGACAGGGGAGGAATGAGCAGTTCTTC. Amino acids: CASSRGQGRNEQFF.

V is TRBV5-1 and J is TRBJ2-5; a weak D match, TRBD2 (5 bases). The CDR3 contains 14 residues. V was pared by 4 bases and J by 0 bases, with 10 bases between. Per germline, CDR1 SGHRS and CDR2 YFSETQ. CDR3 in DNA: TGCGCCAGCAGCCGAGGGATGTACCAAGAGACCCAGTACTTC. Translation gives CASSRGMYQETQYF.

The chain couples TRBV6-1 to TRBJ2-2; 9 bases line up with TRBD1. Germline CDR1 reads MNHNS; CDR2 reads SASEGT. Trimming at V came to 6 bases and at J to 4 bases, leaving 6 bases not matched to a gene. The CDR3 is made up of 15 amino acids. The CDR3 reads CASRARDRATGELFF. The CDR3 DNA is TGTGCCAGCAGGGCCCGGGACAGGGCCACCGGGGAGCTGTTTTTT.

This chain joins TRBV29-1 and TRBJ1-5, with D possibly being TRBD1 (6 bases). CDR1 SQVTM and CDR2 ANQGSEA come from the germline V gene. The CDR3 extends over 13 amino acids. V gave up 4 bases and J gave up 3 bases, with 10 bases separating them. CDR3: CSVAGQNNQPQHF. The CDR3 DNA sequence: TGCAGCGTTGCCGGACAGAACAATCAGCCCCAGCATTTT.

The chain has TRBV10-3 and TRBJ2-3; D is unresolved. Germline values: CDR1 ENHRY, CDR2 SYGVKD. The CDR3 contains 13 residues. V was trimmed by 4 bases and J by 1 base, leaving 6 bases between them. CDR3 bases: TGTGCCATCAGTGGGATGGGCACAGATACGCAGTATTTT. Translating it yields CAISGMGTDTQYF.

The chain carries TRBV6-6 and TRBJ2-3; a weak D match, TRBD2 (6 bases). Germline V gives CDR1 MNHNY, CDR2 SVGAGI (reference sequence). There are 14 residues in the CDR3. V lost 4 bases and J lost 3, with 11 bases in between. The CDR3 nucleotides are TGTGCCAGCAGTTCGACTAGTATAACAGATACGCAGTATTTT. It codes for CASSSTSITDTQYF.

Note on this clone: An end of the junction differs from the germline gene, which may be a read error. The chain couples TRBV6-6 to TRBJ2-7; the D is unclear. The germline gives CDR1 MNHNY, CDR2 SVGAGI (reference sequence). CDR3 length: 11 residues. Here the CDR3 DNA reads TGTGCCAGCACCTCGGCGGTCAGTAGGGCCTTC. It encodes CASTSAVSRAF.

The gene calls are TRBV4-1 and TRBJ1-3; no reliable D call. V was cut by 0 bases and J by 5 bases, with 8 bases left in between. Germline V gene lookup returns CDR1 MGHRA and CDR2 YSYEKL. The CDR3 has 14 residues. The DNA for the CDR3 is TGCGCCAGCAGCCAAGATGAAACTAGAAACACCATATATTTT. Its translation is CASSQDETRNTIYF.

The CDR3 sequence: CASSQDWEARRREKLFF. The CDR3 nucleotides read TGCGCCAGCAGCCAAGACTGGGAGGCTAGGAGGCGGGAAAAACTGTTTTTT. The chain links TRBV4-3 to TRBJ1-4; D is ambiguous. This CDR3 spans 17 amino acids. Germline V gene data show CDR1 as LGHNA and CDR2 as YSLEER. Deletions cut 0 bases from V and 8 bases from J, with 19 bases between.

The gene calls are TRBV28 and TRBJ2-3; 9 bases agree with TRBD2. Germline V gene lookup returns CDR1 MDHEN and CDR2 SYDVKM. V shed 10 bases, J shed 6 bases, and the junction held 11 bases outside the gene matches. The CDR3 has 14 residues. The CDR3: CATGRAGGVDTQYF. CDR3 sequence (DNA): TGTGCCACGGGGCGAGCGGGAGGCGTGGATACGCAGTATTTT. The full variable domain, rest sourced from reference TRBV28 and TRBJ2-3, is DVKVTQSSRYLVKRTGEKVFLECVQDMDHENMFWYRQDPGLGLRLIYFSYDVKMKEKGDIPEGYSVSREKKERFSLILESASTNQTSMYLCATGRAGGVDTQYFGPGTRLTVL.

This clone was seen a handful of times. In DNA form, the CDR3 reads TGCGCCAGCAGGAGACTACAAAGCACAGATACGCAGTATTTT. This sequence encodes CASRRLQSTDTQYF. The rearrangement uses TRBV5-1 and TRBJ2-3; TRBD2 might be the D (5 bases). Trimming shortened V by 5 bases and J by 0 bases, and 10 bases separated the two germline ends. Germline CDR1 reads SGHRS; CDR2 reads YFSETQ. This CDR3 region has 14 residues.

The CDR3 nucleotides read TGTGCCAGTAGTATACGTCGCGAAAAACTGTTTTTT. The encoded protein is CASSIRREKLFF. This chain links TRBV19 with TRBJ1-4; D remains ambiguous. CDR1 is LNHDA and CDR2 is SQIVND in the germline V gene (reference sequence). The CDR3 is 12 residues long. The ends were cut back, 2 bases at V and 8 bases at J, with 6 bases in the middle.